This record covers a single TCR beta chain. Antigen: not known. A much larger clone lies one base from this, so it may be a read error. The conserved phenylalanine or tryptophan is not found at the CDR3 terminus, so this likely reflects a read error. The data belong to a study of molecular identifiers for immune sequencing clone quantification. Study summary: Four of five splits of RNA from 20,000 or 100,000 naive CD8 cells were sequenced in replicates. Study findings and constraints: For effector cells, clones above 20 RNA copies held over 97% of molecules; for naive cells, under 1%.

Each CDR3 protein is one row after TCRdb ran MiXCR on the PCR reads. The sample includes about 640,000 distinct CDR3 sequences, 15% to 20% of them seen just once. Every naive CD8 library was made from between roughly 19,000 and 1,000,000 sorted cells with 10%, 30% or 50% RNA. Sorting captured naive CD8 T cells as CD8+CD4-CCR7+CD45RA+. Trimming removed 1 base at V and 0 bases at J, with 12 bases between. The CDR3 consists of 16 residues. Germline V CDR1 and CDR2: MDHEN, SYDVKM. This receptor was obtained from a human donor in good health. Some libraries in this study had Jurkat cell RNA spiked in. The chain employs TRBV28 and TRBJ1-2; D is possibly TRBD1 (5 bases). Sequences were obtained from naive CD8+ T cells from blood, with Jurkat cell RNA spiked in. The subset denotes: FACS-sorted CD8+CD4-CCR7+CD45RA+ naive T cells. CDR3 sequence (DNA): TGTGCCAGCAGTTTATTCACAGGAGACACTAACTATGGCTACACCTCC. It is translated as CASSLFTGDTNYGYTS.